This T cell receptor beta chain was retrieved from a study of T cells after yellow fever vaccination. The germline V gene encodes CDR1 LGHDT and CDR2 YNNKEL (reference sequence). V shed 5 bases and J shed 11 bases, with 23 bases lying between them. The CDR3 length is 15 residues. Broader study findings: Contaminants from the bulk population, in the form of abundant clonotypes, could be found in FACS-sorted repertoires. Re-detected after boosting: most primary clones, 96% of CD4 and 75% to 90% of CD8.

UMIs and a universal primer site were added when TCR cDNA was made by 5'RACE template switching. A single record per CDR3 protein comes from TCRdb applying MiXCR to the 5' RACE reads. The sample holds under 400,000 distinct CDR3 sequences; under 14% are singletons and the top ten take roughly 18%. With respect to this clonotype: No antigen is known for it.

The sequenced sample was PBMCs, obtained on the day of the first yellow fever vaccination. This TCR derives from a young man who received the YFV17D yellow fever vaccine. The chain combines TRBV3-1 with TRBJ2-3; D possibly corresponds to TRBD2 (6 bases). In nucleotides, the CDR3 is TGTGCCAGCAGCTCCCGACTGGGAGGAGGGAGTGGGCAGTATTTT. This codes for CASSSRLGGGSGQYF.